This T cell receptor beta chain derives from a study of metastatic and nonmetastatic thyroid tumors. TCRdb re-analyzed the PCR reads using MiXCR. The table shows fewer than 20,000 clones, with around 30% occurring only once. The CDR3 runs to 14 residues. V shed 5 bases and J shed 5 bases, with 15 bases lying between them. Per the germline V gene, CDR1 is PRHDT and CDR2 is FYEKMQ (reference sequence). In its sample, this clone was seen many times. The entire patient cohort was treatment-naive prior to thyroid surgery. Specimen: tumor tissue. The source of this sequence is a male donor with papillary thyroid cancer or a benign thyroid nodule (not recorded which). Some clones in this sample may be carry-over from other donors' samples. The chain recombines TRBV13 with TRBJ2-5, with D possibly matching TRBD1 (5 bases). Here the CDR3 DNA reads TGTGCCAGCAGCATCACGACAGTTTTGGAGACCCAGTACTTC. Its protein is CASSITTVLETQYF.